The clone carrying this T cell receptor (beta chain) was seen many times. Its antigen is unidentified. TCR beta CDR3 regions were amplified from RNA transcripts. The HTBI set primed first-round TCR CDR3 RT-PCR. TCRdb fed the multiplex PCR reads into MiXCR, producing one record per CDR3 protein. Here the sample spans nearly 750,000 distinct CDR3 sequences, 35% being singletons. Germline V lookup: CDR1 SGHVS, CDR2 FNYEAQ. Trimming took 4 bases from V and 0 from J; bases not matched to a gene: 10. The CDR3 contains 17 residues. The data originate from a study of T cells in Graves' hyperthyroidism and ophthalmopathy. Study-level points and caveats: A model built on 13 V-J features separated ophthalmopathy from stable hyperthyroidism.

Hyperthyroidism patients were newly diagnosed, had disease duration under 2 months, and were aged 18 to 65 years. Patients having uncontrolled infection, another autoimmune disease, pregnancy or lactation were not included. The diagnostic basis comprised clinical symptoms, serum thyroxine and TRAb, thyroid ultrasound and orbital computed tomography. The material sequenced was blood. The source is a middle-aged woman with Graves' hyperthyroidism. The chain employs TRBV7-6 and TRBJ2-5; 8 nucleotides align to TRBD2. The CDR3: CASSSGASGGHQETQYF. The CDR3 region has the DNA TGTGCCAGCAGCTCTGGTGCGAGCGGGGGACACCAAGAGACCCAGTACTTC.